The 21 T cell receptor beta chains presented below share a single source sample, sequenced in a study of T-cell memory formation after mild COVID-19. A single record per CDR3 protein comes from TCRdb applying MiXCR to the 5' RACE reads. The sample gives 190,000 or so distinct CDR3 sequences, about a fifth of which show up once; approximately 22% is in the top ten. The sequenced material came from PBMCs or a T cell subset sorted from them (not recorded which). The receptors were sampled from an adult woman who had mild COVID-19 (a few samples of this study predate the infection). Cell type and time point are not known.

This clonotype was seen at least ten times. The V and J genes are TRBV5-1 and TRBJ2-7; 12 bases line up with TRBD1. Per the germline V gene, CDR1 is SGHRS and CDR2 is YFSETQ. Trimming at V came to 4 bases and at J to 5 bases, leaving 13 bases not matched to a gene. The CDR3 has 17 residues. CDR3 protein: CASSAKQTGTGGNEQYF. The CDR3 DNA follows: TGCGCCAGCAGCGCCAAACAAACCGGGACAGGGGGCAACGAGCAGTACTTC.

This clonotype was recorded a few times. CDR3 sequence reads: CASSRSGGTDTQYF. The CDR3 nucleotides read TGCGCCAGCAGCCGTAGCGGGGGCACAGATACGCAGTATTTT. The V and J genes are TRBV4-1 and TRBJ2-3, with 8 bases that match TRBD2. CDR1 MGHRA and CDR2 YSYEKL come from the germline V gene. V gave up 4 bases and J gave up 1 base; unmatched junction bases: 1. The CDR3 covers 14 residues.

The V and J genes are TRBV27 and TRBJ2-1; weak D call: TRBD1 (6 bases). Deletions cut 5 bases from V and 4 bases from J, with 18 bases between. CDR3 length: 16 residues. Looked up from germline, CDR1 is MNHEY and CDR2 is SMNVEV (reference sequence). In DNA form, the CDR3 reads TGTGCCAGCAGTATACAGGGTCTAGAGGTGTACAATGAGCAGTTCTTC. As protein: CASSIQGLEVYNEQFF.

This clonotype was seen a handful of times. This chain links TRBV5-1 with TRBJ1-1; the D gene is possibly TRBD1 (6 bases). From germline, CDR1 is SGHRS and CDR2 YFSETQ. This CDR3 spans 14 amino acids. Trimming left V 9 bases short and J 0 bases short, with 15 bases between. CDR3 sequence reads: CATKGESLNTEAFF. The CDR3 nucleotides are TGCGCCACAAAGGGGGAAAGCTTGAACACTGAAGCTTTCTTT. The full variable domain, rest sourced from reference TRBV5-1 and TRBJ1-1, is KAGVTQTPRYLIKTRGQQVTLSCSPISGHRSVSWYQQTPGQGLQFLFEYFSETQRNKGNFPGRFSGRQFSNSRSEMNVSTLELGDSALYLCATKGESLNTEAFFGQGTRLTVV.

V is TRBV20-1 and J is TRBJ2-3, with D possibly being TRBD2 (5 bases). Looked up from germline, CDR1 is DFQATT and CDR2 is SNEGSKA (reference sequence). This CDR3 has 14 amino acids. Deletions cut 3 bases from V and 0 bases from J, with 10 bases between. The CDR3 protein is CSASEGRSTDTQYF. CDR3 coding DNA: TGCAGTGCTAGTGAGGGAAGGAGCACAGATACGCAGTATTTT.

There are a few counts of this clonotype. This chain joins TRBV29-1 and TRBJ2-7, with D perhaps matching TRBD2 (6 bases). The germline CDR1 and CDR2 sequences are SQVTM and ANQGSEA. V was clipped by 4 bases and J by 5 bases, with 12 bases between them. This CDR3 comprises 12 residues. DNA for the CDR3: TGCAGCGTTGCGGGAGCAGGGAACGAGCAGTACTTC. Its protein is CSVAGAGNEQYF.

This clonotype was picked up a small number of times. The V call is TRBV12-3 or TRBV12-4, the J call TRBJ2-7; the match to TRBD2 covers 13 bases. V gave up 3 bases and J gave up 5 bases; unmatched junction bases: 7. This CDR3 spans 16 amino acids. The chain's CDR3 is CASSFMTSGRLDEQYF. The CDR3, as DNA: TGTGCCAGCAGTTTTATGACTAGCGGGAGGTTAGACGAGCAGTACTTC.

The CDR3: CSARDPNEKLFF. Written as DNA, the CDR3 is TGCAGTGCTAGAGATCCCAATGAAAAACTGTTTTTT. This chain joins TRBV20-1 and TRBJ1-4; D not resolved. The CDR3 loop spans 12 amino acids. CDR1 is DFQATT, CDR2 SNEGSKA, per germline (reference sequence). V lost 0 bases to trimming and J lost 5 bases, with 4 bases between them.

This clonotype occurred a few times. The chain is built from TRBV12-3 or TRBV12-4 and TRBJ2-1, with 10 bases aligning to TRBD2. This CDR3 contains 15 residues. J lost 5 bases, V lost 6 bases, and 7 bases had no gene match. CDR3 sequence (DNA): TGTGCCAGCAGGAGAGCGGGAGGGCCGAACAATGAGCAGTTCTTC. Protein product: CASRRAGGPNNEQFF.

This clonotype was observed a handful of times. The V call is TRBV27, the J call TRBJ2-4; D perhaps matches TRBD1 (7 bases). The CDR3 spans 15 residues. Trimming cost V 5 bases and J 7 bases, with 18 bases left between them. Per the germline V gene, CDR1 is MNHEY and CDR2 is SMNVEV (reference sequence). CDR3 sequence reads: CASSATSGGRNIQYF. The CDR3 DNA sequence: TGTGCCAGCAGTGCCACCTCAGGGGGGAGGAACATTCAGTACTTC.

About this clonotype itself: The junction differs from germline at one of its ends, possibly a read error. V gene TRBV27 combines with J gene TRBJ1-1; D ambiguous. The germline CDR1 and CDR2 sequences are MNHEY and SMNVEV (reference sequence). This CDR3 contains 12 residues. The CDR3 reads CDSSTMNTEAFF. Written as DNA, the CDR3 is TGTGACAGCAGTACGATGAACACTGAAGCTTTCTTT.

The J gene is TRBJ2-5, the V gene TRBV6-5, with 8 bases fitting TRBD1. CDR1 is MNHEY, CDR2 SVGAGI, per germline. The trim removed 2 bases at V and 4 bases at J, leaving 9 bases unmatched. This CDR3 region has 16 residues. The CDR3, as DNA: TGTGCCAGCAGTTACAGGGCAGGGGGCATGCGAGAGACCCAGTACTTC. It codes for CASSYRAGGMRETQYF.

The genes are TRBV7-9 and TRBJ2-5, with 8 nucleotides matching TRBD2. Germline values: CDR1 SEHNR, CDR2 FQNEAQ (reference sequence). V shed 3 bases, J shed 2 bases, and the junction held 8 bases outside the gene matches. The CDR3 consists of 16 residues. The CDR3 is CASSFGGGYSQETQYF. The CDR3 nucleotides are TGTGCCAGCAGCTTCGGCGGGGGGTACAGTCAAGAGACCCAGTACTTC.

The gene calls are TRBV12-3 or TRBV12-4 and TRBJ1-4; TRBD1 might be the D (6 bases). This CDR3 comprises 15 residues. V was shortened by 5 bases and J by 5 bases, with 15 bases between the two germline ends. This CDR3 is CASSPGGGRNEKLFF. Written as DNA, the CDR3 is TGTGCCAGCAGTCCCGGGGGGGGCAGGAATGAAAAACTGTTTTTT.

The chain has TRBV5-6 and TRBJ2-1; D unresolved. With 4 bases removed from V and 7 bases from J, the gap between germline ends came to 6 bases. Germline V gene data show CDR1 as SGHDT and CDR2 as YYEEEE. CDR3 length: 11 amino acids. CDR3 DNA sequence: TGTGCCAGCAGCAAGACAAATGAGCAGTTCTTC. Translated, it gives CASSKTNEQFF.

This clonotype came up a few times. The chain has TRBV6-2 or TRBV6-3 and TRBJ2-3, with 10 positions matching TRBD2. Germline CDR1 MNHEY, CDR2 SVGEGT. Trimming cost V 5 bases and J 2 bases; bases outside gene matches: 4. The CDR3 has 15 residues. CDR3 protein: CASSHGLADTDTQYF. For the CDR3, the DNA is TGTGCCAGCAGTCATGGACTAGCGGACACAGATACGCAGTATTTT.

This clonotype was observed a handful of times. The genes are TRBV29-1 and TRBJ2-7; D might be TRBD2 (5 bases). The V end was cut by 0 bases, the J end by 0 bases, with 9 bases between. This CDR3 comprises 14 residues. From germline, CDR1 is SQVTM and CDR2 ANQGSEA. DNA for the CDR3: TGCAGCGTTGAAGAGGAAGGGAGCTCCTACGAGCAGTACTTC. Its protein product is CSVEEEGSSYEQYF.

The V and J genes are TRBV12-3 or TRBV12-4 and TRBJ1-1; possibly TRBD1 for D (6 bases). The CDR3 spans 15 residues. The V gene lost 7 bases and the J gene lost 1 base, with 16 bases spanning the gap. DNA of the CDR3: TGTGCCAGCACCAGAGGGTGGGGGGCGAACACTGAAGCTTTCTTT. Translating it yields CASTRGWGANTEAFF.

This clonotype was recorded a few times. The rearrangement joins TRBV20-1 to TRBJ2-3; TRBD2 matches at 9 bases. The CDR3 covers 11 residues. CDR1 is DFQATT and CDR2 is SNEGSKA in the germline V gene (reference sequence). The CDR3 spells CGAGGEDTQYF. CDR3 nucleotide sequence: TGCGGAGCGGGGGGAGAAGATACGCAGTATTTT.

V and J are TRBV16 and TRBJ2-7, with D tentatively TRBD2 (6 bases). V shed 0 bases and J shed 2 bases, with 14 bases lying between them. Germline V gene data show CDR1 as KGHSY and CDR2 as FQNENV. The CDR3 is 16 amino acids. The CDR3 sequence: CASSQSSAGLAYEQYF. CDR3 bases: TGTGCCAGCAGCCAATCGTCCGCGGGGCTTGCCTACGAGCAGTACTTC.

This clonotype has a handful of counts. The rearrangement joins TRBV12-3 or TRBV12-4 to TRBJ2-2; TRBD1 matches at 9 bases. The V and J ends lost 4 bases and 5 bases, in that order; junction bases with no gene match: 8. CDR3 size: 16 residues. This chain's CDR3 is CASSYTGGSGTGELFF. In nucleotides, the CDR3 is TGTGCCAGCAGTTACACAGGGGGCTCTGGTACCGGGGAGCTGTTTTTT.